This TCR beta chain appears in the sequencing data of a study of blood T cell repertoires in COVID-19. Libraries were prepared by immunoSEQ multiplex PCR; TCRdb keeps only in-frame clonotypes and omits some of them. The sample holds around 400,000 clones, roughly four fifths seen once. Germline V gene lookup returns CDR1 SGHTA and CDR2 FQGNSA. The CDR3 spans 15 residues. V was clipped by 5 bases and J by 0 bases, with 14 bases between them. The TCR comes from a woman in her forties or fifties who had recovered from COVID-19. The sample taken for sequencing was PBMCs or T cells enriched from blood (not recorded which). This chain links TRBV7-2 with TRBJ2-7, with no clear D. CDR3 sequence reads: CASSLHSGGSYEQYF. In DNA, the CDR3 is TGTGCCAGCAGCCTCCACTCTGGCGGCTCCTACGAGCAGTACTTC.